These 21 T cell receptor beta chains originate from one sample sequenced in a study of shared clonotypes between healthy human individuals. The naive CD8 subset, CD45RO-negative cells positively selected for CCR7, excluded terminally differentiated effector memory CD45RA+ cells. Data came from immunoSEQ multiplex PCR; TCRdb stores just in-frame clones and leaves some out. The sample contains some 800,000 clones, 80% to 95% of which appear only once. Sequenced input: naive CD8+ T cells sorted from blood. Source of these receptors: a man younger than 40 in good health.

The chain links TRBV6-6 to TRBJ1-2, with 8 bases fitting TRBD1. Per the germline V gene, CDR1 is MNHNY and CDR2 is SVGAGI (reference sequence). This CDR3 spans 15 amino acids. V trimming: 9 bases; J trimming: 3 bases; junction bases outside the gene matches: 12. CDR3 DNA: TGTGCCAGTTATATGCCAGGGGGCAGGGACTATGGCTACACCTTC. Its protein product is CASYMPGGRDYGYTF.

The chain has TRBV19 and TRBJ2-7; 7 positions match TRBD2. The germline V gene has CDR1 LNHDA and CDR2 SQIVND (reference sequence). The V gene end was trimmed by 5 bases and the J gene end by 2 bases; junction bases not matched to a gene: 6. The CDR3 has 14 amino acids. CDR3: CASSPGLLAYEQYF. CDR3 sequence (DNA): TGTGCCAGTAGTCCGGGACTATTGGCCTACGAGCAGTACTTC.

This chain connects TRBV10-3 to TRBJ2-5; 9 nucleotides line up with TRBD1. Looked up from germline, CDR1 is ENHRY and CDR2 is SYGVKD. J was trimmed by 5 bases and V by 6 bases; bases with no gene match: 4. This CDR3 has 13 amino acids. Here the CDR3 DNA reads TGTGCCATCAGGGGACAGGGTGTCGAGACCCAGTACTTC. Protein: CAIRGQGVETQYF.

Comment on this clone: Other DNA sequences within the sample encode an identical CDR3. The rearrangement joins TRBV6-5 to TRBJ2-1; 7 bases are a match to TRBD2. V was clipped by 2 bases and J by 6 bases; unmatched bases: 1. The germline gives CDR1 MNHEY, CDR2 SVGAGI. The CDR3 runs to 13 residues. The CDR3 bases are TGTGCCAGCAGTTACACGGGGGGCAATGAGCAGTTCTTC. This codes for CASSYTGGNEQFF.

Notes on this clone: Distinct nucleotide sequences in the sample also encode this CDR3. V is TRBV11-2 and J is TRBJ2-7; no reliable D call. V was shortened by 0 bases and J by 1 base, with 4 bases between the two germline ends. Germline CDR1 and CDR2: SGHAT and FQNNGV. The CDR3 runs 13 residues. CDR3 coding DNA: TGTGCCAGCAGCTTAGATCCTTCCTACGAGCAGTACTTC. Its translation: CASSLDPSYEQYF.

This chain links TRBV30 with TRBJ1-1; 7 bases map to TRBD1. After removal of 3 bases from V and 2 bases from J, the junction contained 9 bases not matched to a gene. Germline V CDR1 and CDR2: GTSNPN, SVGIG (reference sequence). The CDR3 sequence is 15 residues long. The CDR3 coding sequence is TGTGCCTGGAGCGCACCGGACAGGCCAAACACTGAAGCTTTCTTT. It translates to CAWSAPDRPNTEAFF.

This sequence joins TRBV7-9 and TRBJ1-5; D is undetermined. Germline CDR1 SEHNR, CDR2 FQNEAQ (reference sequence). V gave up 5 bases and J gave up 4 bases, with 9 bases separating them. This CDR3 has 13 amino acids. The DNA for the CDR3 is TGTGCCAGCAGCCTGGACGGGAATCAGCCCCAGCATTTT. Translated, it gives CASSLDGNQPQHF.

This sequence joins TRBV29-1 and TRBJ2-7; TRBD1 aligns across 9 bases. V trimming: 1 base; J trimming: 3 bases; junction bases outside the gene matches: 7. The CDR3 length is 15 residues. From germline, CDR1 is SQVTM and CDR2 ANQGSEA. DNA of the CDR3: TGCAGCGTTGAAGTGGGGGACAGGGAAGGCTACGAGCAGTACTTC. Its protein product is CSVEVGDREGYEQYF.

The chain links TRBV11-2 to TRBJ1-1; D gene uncertain. This CDR3 is 16 amino acids long. Per germline, CDR1 SGHAT and CDR2 FQNNGV. V lost 5 bases, J lost 2 bases, and 18 bases lay in between. The CDR3 DNA reads as TGTGCCAGCAGCACTCCCATGAGTCATGAAAACACTGAAGCTTTCTTT. Translated: CASSTPMSHENTEAFF.

The gene calls are TRBV5-1 and TRBJ2-2; 11 positions match TRBD1. Trimming at V came to 4 bases and at J to 5 bases, leaving 4 bases not matched to a gene. Germline V gene sequence: CDR1 SGHRS, CDR2 YFSETQ. This CDR3 region has 15 residues. As DNA, the CDR3 is TGCGCCAGCAGCCTAGGGACAGGGGGAACCGGGGAGCTGTTTTTT. This translates into CASSLGTGGTGELFF.

J is TRBJ1-2 and V is TRBV6-6, with 8 bases lining up with TRBD1. The V and J ends lost 5 bases and 4 bases, in that order; junction bases with no gene match: 3. The germline V gene encodes CDR1 MNHNY and CDR2 SVGAGI (reference sequence). The CDR3 covers 13 residues. CDR3 in amino acids: CASSLDRGYGYTF. DNA of the CDR3: TGTGCCAGCAGTCTTGACAGGGGCTATGGCTACACCTTC.

The genes are TRBV4-1 and TRBJ1-1; 7 nucleotides match TRBD1. The CDR3 covers 16 residues. The V gene end was trimmed by 6 bases and the J gene end by 0 bases; junction bases not matched to a gene: 10. Germline lookup yields CDR1 MGHRA and CDR2 YSYEKL. CDR3 sequence (DNA): TGCGCCAGCAGAGAGGGGGCGCTTAATATGAACACTGAAGCTTTCTTT. It specifies CASREGALNMNTEAFF.

The gene calls are TRBV6-5 and TRBJ2-1; D is undetermined. The germline V gene has CDR1 MNHEY and CDR2 SVGAGI. The CDR3 runs to 13 residues. The V end lost 1 base, the J end lost 6 bases, and 7 bases lay between the germline ends. The CDR3 DNA follows: TGTGCCAGCAGTTACTTGGGTAGCAATGAGCAGTTCTTC. This sequence encodes CASSYLGSNEQFF.

The chain uses TRBV15 and TRBJ2-5; either TRBD1 or TRBD2 may supply D (5 bases each). The CDR3 contains 15 residues. Germline V gene sequence: CDR1 LNHNV, CDR2 YYDKDF (reference sequence). The V end lost 5 bases, the J end lost 4 bases, and 17 bases lay between the germline ends. The CDR3 here is CATSVRDASGETQYF. CDR3 bases: TGTGCCACCAGCGTGAGGGACGCATCAGGAGAGACCCAGTACTTC. Based on the CDR3 plus reference TRBV15 and TRBJ2-5, the full variable domain is DAMVIQNPRYQVTQFGKPVTLSCSQTLNHNVMYWYQQKSSQAPKLLFHYYDKDFNNEADTPDNFQSRRPNTSFCFLDIRSPGLGDTAMYLCATSVRDASGETQYFGPGTRLLVL.

The chain uses TRBV28 and TRBJ2-1; 8 nucleotides line up with TRBD2. CDR1 MDHEN and CDR2 SYDVKM come from the germline V gene. The trim removed 3 bases at V and 6 bases at J, leaving 13 bases unmatched. The CDR3 consists of 17 residues. CDR3 in DNA: TGTGCCAGCAGTTTGTTAGGAGCGGGAGAGACGACCAATGAGCAGTTCTTC. Encoded protein: CASSLLGAGETTNEQFF.

Concerning this clone itself: This same CDR3 is encoded by further DNA sequences in the sample. The chain links TRBV19 to TRBJ2-1; D may be TRBD2 (5 bases). Between the trimmed V and J ends, which lost 1 base and 7 bases, there was a span of 5 bases. Germline V gene data show CDR1 as LNHDA and CDR2 as SQIVND (reference sequence). The CDR3 is made up of 12 amino acids. CDR3 protein: CASSIAGNEQFF. CDR3 sequence (DNA): TGTGCCAGTAGTATAGCGGGAAATGAGCAGTTCTTC.

This clone was detected once. V usage is TRBV18 and J usage is TRBJ2-7; 9 positions agree with TRBD1. The V and J ends lost 2 bases and 4 bases, in that order; junction bases with no gene match: 3. Germline V CDR1 and CDR2: KGHSH, LQKENI. This CDR3 region has 14 residues. As DNA, the CDR3 is TGTGCCAGCTCACCATCCGGGACAGGGTACGAGCAGTACTTC. Translation: CASSPSGTGYEQYF. The full variable domain, its missing parts supplied by reference TRBV18 and TRBJ2-7, is NAGVMQNPRHLVRRRGQEARLRCSPMKGHSHVYWYRQLPEEGLKFMVYLQKENIIDESGMPKERFSAEFPKEGPSILRIQQVVRGDSAAYFCASSPSGTGYEQYFGPGTRLTVT.

This chain uses TRBV4-1 with TRBJ2-5, with a weak D call TRBD2 (5 bases). The CDR3 contains 16 residues. CDR1 is MGHRA, CDR2 YSYEKL, per germline. Trimming stripped 2 bases from V and 5 bases from J, with 18 bases between. CDR3 region: CASSQTLRGLGETQYF. CDR3 in DNA: TGCGCCAGCAGCCAAACCCTCCGAGGGTTAGGGGAGACCCAGTACTTC.

This chain uses TRBV14 with TRBJ1-1; D is unresolved. Germline CDR1 SGHDN, CDR2 FVKESK. V lost 2 bases and J 9 bases, leaving 13 bases between the germline ends. CDR3 length: 13 residues. In DNA form, the CDR3 reads TGTGCCAGCAGCCAAACAGCAACCCCGCAAGCTTTCTTT. This translates into CASSQTATPQAFF.

The V and J genes are TRBV5-1 and TRBJ1-2; the match to TRBD1 covers 10 bases. The germline CDR1 and CDR2 sequences are SGHRS and YFSETQ. The CDR3 contains 15 residues. Trimming cost V 1 base and J 7 bases; bases outside gene matches: 7. DNA of the CDR3: TGCGCCAGCAGCTTGTTTAGAGACAGGGGGCCTGGCTACACCTTC. As protein: CASSLFRDRGPGYTF. The full variable domain, its missing parts supplied by reference TRBV5-1 and TRBJ1-2, is KAGVTQTPRYLIKTRGQQVTLSCSPISGHRSVSWYQQTPGQGLQFLFEYFSETQRNKGNFPGRFSGRQFSNSRSEMNVSTLELGDSALYLCASSLFRDRGPGYTFGSGTRLTVV.

The CDR3 sequence is CASSSWTSGTEQYF. The CDR3 DNA reads TGTGCCAGCAGTTCCTGGACTAGCGGGACCGAGCAGTACTTC. The chain recombines TRBV7-9 with TRBJ2-7; 12 bases are shared with TRBD2. The CDR3 runs to 14 residues. Losses at the gene ends were 6 bases for V and 6 bases for J; bases not matched to a gene: 6. The germline CDR1 and CDR2 sequences are SEHNR and FQNEAQ (reference sequence).